Listed below are T cell receptor beta chains from one sample, sequenced in a study of blood T cell repertoires in COVID-19. The method was immunoSEQ multiplex PCR; TCRdb's version includes in-frame clones alone and lacks a portion of them. Of around 37,000 clones in the sample, 70% to 90% were seen once. The material sequenced was peripheral blood. The receptors come from a human donor in a cohort sampled during active COVID-19. Both conserved end residues are part of each CDR3. The order of the fields is CDR3 DNA, CDR3 protein, J gene, V gene, D gene, CDR3 length, clone size. D genes are given only for firm matches. Not all rows give a size; the values are once, few, many and, for expanded clones, a class.

cdr3_nt: TGTGCCAGCAGCCGCGGGACCTCCACGGGTAGAAGCACTGAAGCTTTCTTT
cdr3_aa: CASSRGTSTGRSTEAFF
j_call: TRBJ1-1
v_call: TRBV14
d_call: NA
cdr3_length: 17
clone_size: few

cdr3_nt: TGCGCCAGCAGTCACCGGGACAGTCACCAAGAGACCCAGTACTTC
cdr3_aa: CASSHRDSHQETQYF
j_call: TRBJ2-5
v_call: TRBV23-1
d_call: TRBD1
cdr3_length: 15
clone_size: NA

cdr3_nt: TGTGCCAGCAGCCAAGATGGAGGTACCGGGGAGCTGTTTTTT
cdr3_aa: CASSQDGGTGELFF
j_call: TRBJ2-2
v_call: TRBV3-1/TRBV3-2
d_call: NA
cdr3_length: 14
clone_size: NA

cdr3_nt: TGTGCCAGCAGCTGGGACAGGGGATATGGCTACACCTTC
cdr3_aa: CASSWDRGYGYTF
j_call: TRBJ1-2
v_call: TRBV11-2
d_call: TRBD1
cdr3_length: 13
clone_size: once

cdr3_nt: TGCGCCAGCAACCACAGGGGCGGGAGGGAGACCCAGTACTTC
cdr3_aa: CASNHRGGRETQYF
j_call: TRBJ2-5
v_call: TRBV10-2
d_call: NA
cdr3_length: 14
clone_size: NA

cdr3_nt: TGCGCCAGCAGCTTGGCTGGGGGCGAACAGCCCCAGCATTTT
cdr3_aa: CASSLAGGEQPQHF
j_call: TRBJ1-5
v_call: TRBV5-1
d_call: NA
cdr3_length: 14
clone_size: NA

cdr3_nt: TGTGCCAGTAGTCCCCAGGGGACGGACAGCTACGAGCAGTACTTC
cdr3_aa: CASSPQGTDSYEQYF
j_call: TRBJ2-7
v_call: TRBV19
d_call: NA
cdr3_length: 15
clone_size: NA

cdr3_nt: TGTGCCAGCAGCTTGCCGGTAGCGGGGGACTTCTACAATGAGCAGTTCTTC
cdr3_aa: CASSLPVAGDFYNEQFF
j_call: TRBJ2-1
v_call: TRBV5-6
d_call: TRBD2
cdr3_length: 17
clone_size: NA

cdr3_nt: TGTGCCAGCAGCCACGAGGGGGTCGGTTCACCCCTCCACTTT
cdr3_aa: CASSHEGVGSPLHF
j_call: TRBJ1-6
v_call: TRBV3-1/TRBV3-2
d_call: NA
cdr3_length: 14
clone_size: NA

cdr3_nt: TGTGCCAGCACTCTAACAGTCAGCACTGAAGCTTTCTTT
cdr3_aa: CASTLTVSTEAFF
j_call: TRBJ1-1
v_call: TRBV28
d_call: NA
cdr3_length: 13
clone_size: NA

cdr3_nt: TGCGCCAGCAGCTTGGTGGGACAGGGGTCCGGGGAGCTGTTTTTT
cdr3_aa: CASSLVGQGSGELFF
j_call: TRBJ2-2
v_call: TRBV5-1
d_call: TRBD1
cdr3_length: 15
clone_size: NA

cdr3_nt: TGTGCCAGTACTAACCGGGACAGGGAAACAGATACGCAGTATTTT
cdr3_aa: CASTNRDRETDTQYF
j_call: TRBJ2-3
v_call: TRBV19
d_call: TRBD1
cdr3_length: 15
clone_size: NA

cdr3_nt: TGTGCCAGCAGCTTAGAACCTAGCGGGGGGTACAATGAGCAGTTCTTC
cdr3_aa: CASSLEPSGGYNEQFF
j_call: TRBJ2-1
v_call: TRBV7-6
d_call: TRBD2
cdr3_length: 16
clone_size: NA

cdr3_nt: TGTGCCAGCAGCCAACAGACGGGGGATACGCAGTATTTT
cdr3_aa: CASSQQTGDTQYF
j_call: TRBJ2-3
v_call: TRBV4-2
d_call: NA
cdr3_length: 13
clone_size: NA

cdr3_nt: TGTGCCAGCTCAGGCCCCTACGAGCAGTACTTC
cdr3_aa: CASSGPYEQYF
j_call: TRBJ2-7
v_call: TRBV18
d_call: NA
cdr3_length: 11
clone_size: NA

cdr3_nt: TGTGCCTGGGGACCGGGTTACGAGCAGTACTTC
cdr3_aa: CAWGPGYEQYF
j_call: TRBJ2-7
v_call: TRBV30
d_call: NA
cdr3_length: 11
clone_size: NA

cdr3_nt: TGTGCCAGCTCACCTTCAGGGGCTCTTAATCAGCCCCAGCATTTT
cdr3_aa: CASSPSGALNQPQHF
j_call: TRBJ1-5
v_call: TRBV18
d_call: NA
cdr3_length: 15
clone_size: NA

cdr3_nt: TGTGCCAGCATCCCTTTCGAGACTTCAATGCAAGTCAAATATAGCAATCAGCCCCAGCATTTT
cdr3_aa: CASIPFETSMQVKYSNQPQHF
j_call: TRBJ1-5
v_call: TRBV21-1
d_call: NA
cdr3_length: 21
clone_size: once

cdr3_nt: TGCGCCAGCAGCCCAACTCCCGGGACTAGCGGATACGAGCAGTACTTC
cdr3_aa: CASSPTPGTSGYEQYF
j_call: TRBJ2-7
v_call: TRBV10-1
d_call: TRBD2
cdr3_length: 16
clone_size: few

cdr3_nt: TGTGCCAGCAGCTTGGTAGGGGTAGTTGATTCACCCCTCCACTTT
cdr3_aa: CASSLVGVVDSPLHF
j_call: TRBJ1-6
v_call: TRBV5-8
d_call: NA
cdr3_length: 15
clone_size: NA

cdr3_nt: TGCAGCGCTGGACAGTTTAACTATGGCTACACCTTC
cdr3_aa: CSAGQFNYGYTF
j_call: TRBJ1-2
v_call: TRBV29-1
d_call: NA
cdr3_length: 12
clone_size: NA

cdr3_nt: TGTGCCAGCAGCTCGACACGTACAGGTGGCTACACCTTC
cdr3_aa: CASSSTRTGGYTF
j_call: TRBJ1-2
v_call: TRBV28
d_call: NA
cdr3_length: 13
clone_size: NA

cdr3_nt: TGTGCCAGCAGCGGACCGGGACAGCATCTCCACTTT
cdr3_aa: CASSGPGQHLHF
j_call: TRBJ1-6
v_call: TRBV6-5
d_call: TRBD1
cdr3_length: 12
clone_size: NA

cdr3_nt: TGCGCCAGCAGCCAGGGCCTCGGGGGGACTGAAGCTTTCTTT
cdr3_aa: CASSQGLGGTEAFF
j_call: TRBJ1-1
v_call: TRBV5-1
d_call: NA
cdr3_length: 14
clone_size: NA

cdr3_nt: TGTGCCAGTAGTATAGGGGGACTGGAACATAACGAGCTGTTTTTT
cdr3_aa: CASSIGGLEHNELFF
j_call: TRBJ2-2
v_call: TRBV19
d_call: NA
cdr3_length: 15
clone_size: NA

cdr3_nt: TGTGCCAGCAGTTTAAATGCAGGGGCGGGTGACACTGAAGCTTTCTTT
cdr3_aa: CASSLNAGAGDTEAFF
j_call: TRBJ1-1
v_call: TRBV28
d_call: NA
cdr3_length: 16
clone_size: NA

cdr3_nt: TGCAGCGGCTCCCAGGCGGGAAATGAGCAGTTCTTC
cdr3_aa: CSGSQAGNEQFF
j_call: TRBJ2-1
v_call: TRBV29-1
d_call: NA
cdr3_length: 12
clone_size: NA

cdr3_nt: TGCGCCAGCAGCTTGACGGGGGGGGTCCAAGAGACCCAGTACTTC
cdr3_aa: CASSLTGGVQETQYF
j_call: TRBJ2-5
v_call: TRBV5-1
d_call: TRBD2
cdr3_length: 15
clone_size: NA

cdr3_nt: TGTGCCATCAGACCGGGACAGCCGACTCTTGAAGCTTTCTTT
cdr3_aa: CAIRPGQPTLEAFF
j_call: TRBJ1-1
v_call: TRBV10-3
d_call: TRBD1
cdr3_length: 14
clone_size: NA

cdr3_nt: TGTGCCAGTAGTACCCCATCGCGTGAAAAACTGTTTTTT
cdr3_aa: CASSTPSREKLFF
j_call: TRBJ1-4
v_call: TRBV19
d_call: NA
cdr3_length: 13
clone_size: NA

cdr3_nt: TGTGCCAGCAGTTTTGTCGGTGTAGGCGGGGGGGCGAGAAATGAGCAGTTCTTC
cdr3_aa: CASSFVGVGGGARNEQFF
j_call: TRBJ2-1
v_call: TRBV27
d_call: TRBD2
cdr3_length: 18
clone_size: NA

cdr3_nt: TGTGCCAGCAGGAGGGACAGGGGGCGTGTCATCTATGGCTACACCTTC
cdr3_aa: CASRRDRGRVIYGYTF
j_call: TRBJ1-2
v_call: TRBV2
d_call: TRBD1
cdr3_length: 16
clone_size: few

cdr3_nt: TGCGCCAGCAGCTGGGGGACTAGCGGGGGCCCTAACACCGGGGAGCTGTTTTTT
cdr3_aa: CASSWGTSGGPNTGELFF
j_call: TRBJ2-2
v_call: TRBV5-1
d_call: TRBD2
cdr3_length: 18
clone_size: NA

cdr3_nt: TGTGCCAGCAGCTTATTGGAGGCAGGATCCTACGAGCAGTACTTC
cdr3_aa: CASSLLEAGSYEQYF
j_call: TRBJ2-7
v_call: TRBV7-9
d_call: NA
cdr3_length: 15
clone_size: NA

cdr3_nt: TGTGCCAGCAGCTCCCTCCGGGACAGCTACGAGCAGTACTTC
cdr3_aa: CASSSLRDSYEQYF
j_call: TRBJ2-7
v_call: TRBV7-9
d_call: TRBD1
cdr3_length: 14
clone_size: NA

cdr3_nt: TGTGCCAGCAGCCAAGAGAACATGAACACTGAAGCTTTCTTT
cdr3_aa: CASSQENMNTEAFF
j_call: TRBJ1-1
v_call: TRBV4-2
d_call: NA
cdr3_length: 14
clone_size: NA

cdr3_nt: TGTGCCAGCATTGATTTCCCCCCCAGCTCCTATAATTCACCCCTCCACTTT
cdr3_aa: CASIDFPPSSYNSPLHF
j_call: TRBJ1-6
v_call: TRBV6-1
d_call: NA
cdr3_length: 17
clone_size: NA

cdr3_nt: TGTGCCAGCAGCAGAATTACAGAAGAGACCCAGTACTTC
cdr3_aa: CASSRITEETQYF
j_call: TRBJ2-5
v_call: TRBV7-2
d_call: NA
cdr3_length: 13
clone_size: NA

cdr3_nt: TGTGCCAGCTCGCTACTGGGACAGGGGGCTTATGCTGAAGCTTTCTTT
cdr3_aa: CASSLLGQGAYAEAFF
j_call: TRBJ1-1
v_call: TRBV18
d_call: TRBD1
cdr3_length: 16
clone_size: NA

cdr3_nt: TGTGCCAGTAGAGCACAGGGGAACACCGGGGAGCTGTTTTTT
cdr3_aa: CASRAQGNTGELFF
j_call: TRBJ2-2
v_call: TRBV19
d_call: NA
cdr3_length: 14
clone_size: NA

cdr3_nt: TGTGCCAGCAGCAAAGACGGGGAGCACACTGAAGCTTTCTTT
cdr3_aa: CASSKDGEHTEAFF
j_call: TRBJ1-1
v_call: TRBV21-1
d_call: NA
cdr3_length: 14
clone_size: NA

cdr3_nt: TGTGCCAGCAGCCACCTCCGGAGGGATACGCAGTATTTT
cdr3_aa: CASSHLRRDTQYF
j_call: TRBJ2-3
v_call: TRBV3-1/TRBV3-2
d_call: NA
cdr3_length: 13
clone_size: once

cdr3_nt: TGTGCCAGCAGCTTAAGACAAATTAACACTGAAGCTTTCTTT
cdr3_aa: CASSLRQINTEAFF
j_call: TRBJ1-1
v_call: TRBV7-8
d_call: NA
cdr3_length: 14
clone_size: NA

cdr3_nt: TGTGCCAGCAGTTACAGTTCGGGAGAGTACAATGAGCAGTTCTTC
cdr3_aa: CASSYSSGEYNEQFF
j_call: TRBJ2-1
v_call: TRBV6-5
d_call: NA
cdr3_length: 15
clone_size: NA

cdr3_nt: TGCGCCAGCAGCACGACAGGTAACACTGAAGCTTTCTTT
cdr3_aa: CASSTTGNTEAFF
j_call: TRBJ1-1
v_call: TRBV5-1
d_call: NA
cdr3_length: 13
clone_size: once

cdr3_nt: TGTGCCAGCAGTCTCTATGAAAAACTGTTTTTT
cdr3_aa: CASSLYEKLFF
j_call: TRBJ1-4
v_call: TRBV12-3/TRBV12-4
d_call: NA
cdr3_length: 11
clone_size: NA

cdr3_nt: TGTGCCAGCAGCCCGGGGGGGAATCAGCCCCAGCATTTT
cdr3_aa: CASSPGGNQPQHF
j_call: TRBJ1-5
v_call: TRBV12-3/TRBV12-4
d_call: NA
cdr3_length: 13
clone_size: NA

cdr3_nt: TGTGCCACCAGCGGACCAGGGGAGGGCTCCTATAATTCACCCCTCCACTTT
cdr3_aa: CATSGPGEGSYNSPLHF
j_call: TRBJ1-6
v_call: TRBV15
d_call: NA
cdr3_length: 17
clone_size: few

cdr3_nt: TGTGCCAGCAGCTTGCGGCGGCAGGGTGTGAACACCGGGGAGCTGTTTTTT
cdr3_aa: CASSLRRQGVNTGELFF
j_call: TRBJ2-2
v_call: TRBV11-2
d_call: NA
cdr3_length: 17
clone_size: NA

cdr3_nt: TGTGCCAGCAGACCATTAGGGACAGGGGAGTCGATCTTT
cdr3_aa: CASRPLGTGESIF
j_call: TRBJ1-1
v_call: TRBV28
d_call: TRBD1
cdr3_length: 13
clone_size: NA